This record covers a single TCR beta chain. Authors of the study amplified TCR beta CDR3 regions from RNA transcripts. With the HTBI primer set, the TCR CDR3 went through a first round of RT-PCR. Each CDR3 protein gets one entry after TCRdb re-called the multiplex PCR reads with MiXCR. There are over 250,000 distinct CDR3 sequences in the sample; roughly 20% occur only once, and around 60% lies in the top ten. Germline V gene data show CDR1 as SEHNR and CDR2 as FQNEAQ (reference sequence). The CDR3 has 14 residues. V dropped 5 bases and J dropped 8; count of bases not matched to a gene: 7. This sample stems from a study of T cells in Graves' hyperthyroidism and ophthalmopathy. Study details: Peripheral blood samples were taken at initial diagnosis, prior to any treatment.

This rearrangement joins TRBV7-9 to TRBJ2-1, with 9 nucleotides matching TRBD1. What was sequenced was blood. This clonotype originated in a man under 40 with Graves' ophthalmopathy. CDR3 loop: CASSPYTGGYEQFF. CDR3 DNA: TGTGCCAGCAGCCCCTACACAGGGGGCTATGAGCAGTTCTTC.